The 2 T cell receptor beta chains below were found in one sample sequenced in a study of control samples from healthy donors and cancer patients (dated by TCRdb to between 2020 and 2021). The library relied on the immunoSEQ multiplex PCR assay. The table comes from immuneACCESS by way of TCRdb, which keeps in-frame sequences with V and J called. Part of the clones is missing from these tables; in studies checked, under half for an unresolved V gene and the rest for unknown reasons. The sample table records 100,000 to 150,000 clones; roughly 90% of these occur just once. 5.5% of the sample comes from the top ten. The sequencing input was blood. The receptors derive from a man between 18 and 29 years old in good health.

The chain uses TRBV7-9 and TRBJ1-4; 8 nucleotides line up with TRBD1. This CDR3 comprises 15 residues. V lost 5 bases, J lost 6 bases, and 8 bases stayed unmatched. The germline gives CDR1 SEHNR, CDR2 FQNEAQ (reference sequence). This chain's CDR3 is CASSPGQGSHEKLFF. CDR3 in DNA: TGTGCCAGCAGCCCTGGACAGGGAAGTCATGAAAAACTGTTTTTT.

The chain joins TRBV27 to TRBJ1-6; D perhaps matches TRBD1 (6 bases). Germline V gives CDR1 MNHEY, CDR2 SMNVEV (reference sequence). V was shortened by 6 bases and J by 0 bases, with 12 bases between the two germline ends. CDR3 length: 16 amino acids. The CDR3 DNA sequence: TGTGCCAGCAGCAGGGGTCCGGGCTCCTATAATTCACCCCTCCACTTT. Encoded protein: CASSRGPGSYNSPLHF.